This TCR beta chain was profiled in a study of T-cell reconstitution after alpha-beta-depleted transplantation in children. Using unique molecular identifiers, the investigators prepared the TCRbeta library. TCRdb fed the PCR reads into MiXCR, producing one record per CDR3 protein. Among fewer than 550,000 distinct CDR3 sequences listed, about an eighth were seen once. Study findings and constraints: Expanded graft clones numbering several hundred reportedly gave rise to alpha-beta T cells about two months after transplant.

A remark on this clonotype: Antigen: not known.

Trimming removed 6 bases from V and 3 bases from J, with 27 bases in between. This CDR3 contains 18 residues. CDR1 and CDR2 (germline): SQVTM, ANQGSEA. The receptor was isolated from a female patient younger than 10 who had a stem cell transplant for aplastic anemia, so the T cells may come from the graft donor. The sample in question was PBMCs, mostly from graft donor cells, obtained 180 days after TCRalphabeta/CD19-depleted stem cell transplant. This chain connects TRBV29-1 to TRBJ2-1, with D possibly being TRBD2 (7 bases). CDR3 nucleotides: TGCAGCGTCCTTCGTGGGGTGGGGGCGGGAGTAAGCTACAATGAGCAGTTCTTC. Its translation: CSVLRGVGAGVSYNEQFF.